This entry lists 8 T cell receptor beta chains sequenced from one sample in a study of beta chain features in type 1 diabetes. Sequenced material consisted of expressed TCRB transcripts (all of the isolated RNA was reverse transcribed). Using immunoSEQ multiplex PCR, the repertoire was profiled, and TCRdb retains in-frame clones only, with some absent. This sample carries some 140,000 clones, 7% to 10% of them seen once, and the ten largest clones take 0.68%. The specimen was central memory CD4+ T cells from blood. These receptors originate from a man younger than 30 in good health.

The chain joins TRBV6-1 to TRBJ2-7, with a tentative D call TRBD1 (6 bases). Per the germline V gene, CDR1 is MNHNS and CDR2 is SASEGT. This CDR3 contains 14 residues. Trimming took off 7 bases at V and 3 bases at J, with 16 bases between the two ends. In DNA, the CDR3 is TGTGCCAGCATAGGACAGTTGGCTAACTACGAGCAGTACTTC. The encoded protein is CASIGQLANYEQYF.

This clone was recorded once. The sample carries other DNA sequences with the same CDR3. Written as DNA, the CDR3 is TGCGCCAGCAGCTTATCCGCGGAGACCCAGTACTTC. It codes for CASSLSAETQYF. The V and J genes are TRBV5-1 and TRBJ2-5, with D hard to call. The ends were cut back, 2 bases at V and 5 bases at J, with 7 bases in the middle. The CDR3 spans 12 residues. The V gene's germline CDR1 is SGHRS and CDR2 YFSETQ.

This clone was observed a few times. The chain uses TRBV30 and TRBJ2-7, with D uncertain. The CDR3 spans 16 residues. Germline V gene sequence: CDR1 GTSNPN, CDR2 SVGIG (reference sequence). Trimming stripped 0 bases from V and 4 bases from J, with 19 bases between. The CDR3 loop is CAWSVRWSLGTYEQYF. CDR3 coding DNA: TGTGCCTGGAGTGTACGCTGGAGTCTAGGCACATACGAGCAGTACTTC.

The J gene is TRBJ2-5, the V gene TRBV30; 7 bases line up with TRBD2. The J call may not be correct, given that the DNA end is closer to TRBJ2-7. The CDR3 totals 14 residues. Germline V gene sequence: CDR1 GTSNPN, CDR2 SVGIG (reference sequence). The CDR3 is CAWGALGGTYEQYF. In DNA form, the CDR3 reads TGTGCCTGGGGGGCGCTCGGGGGGACCTACGAGCAGTACTTC.

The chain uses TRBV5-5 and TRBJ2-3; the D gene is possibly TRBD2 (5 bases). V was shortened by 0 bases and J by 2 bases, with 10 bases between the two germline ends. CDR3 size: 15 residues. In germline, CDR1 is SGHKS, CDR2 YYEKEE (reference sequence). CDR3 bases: TGTGCCAGCAGCTTGGAGGAGGCGGCCACAGATACGCAGTATTTT. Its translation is CASSLEEAATDTQYF. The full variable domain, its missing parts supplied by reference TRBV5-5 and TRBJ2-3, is DAGVTQSPTHLIKTRGQQVTLRCSPISGHKSVSWYQQVLGQGPQFIFQYYEKEERGRGNFPDRFSARQFPNYSSELNVNALLLGDSALYLCASSLEEAATDTQYFGPGTRLTVL.

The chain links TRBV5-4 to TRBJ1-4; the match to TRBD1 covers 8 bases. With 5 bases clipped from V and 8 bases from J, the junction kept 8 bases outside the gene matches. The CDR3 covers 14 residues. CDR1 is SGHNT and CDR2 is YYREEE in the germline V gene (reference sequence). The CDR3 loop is CASSAQGAGEKLFF. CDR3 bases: TGTGCCAGCAGTGCTCAGGGGGCAGGAGAAAAACTGTTTTTT.

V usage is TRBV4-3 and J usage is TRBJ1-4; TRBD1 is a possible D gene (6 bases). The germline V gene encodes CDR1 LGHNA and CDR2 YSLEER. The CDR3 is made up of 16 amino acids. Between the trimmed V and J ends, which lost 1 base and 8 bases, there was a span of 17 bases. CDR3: CASSQGAGRGREKLFF. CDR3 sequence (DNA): TGCGCCAGCAGCCAAGGGGCGGGCAGGGGAAGAGAAAAACTGTTTTTT.

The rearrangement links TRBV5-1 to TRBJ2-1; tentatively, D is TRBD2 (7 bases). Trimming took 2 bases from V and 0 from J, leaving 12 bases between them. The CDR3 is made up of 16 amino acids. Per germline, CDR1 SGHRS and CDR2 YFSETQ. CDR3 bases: TGCGCCAGCAGCTTAACGGGGGGCCTCTCCTACAATGAGCAGTTCTTC. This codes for CASSLTGGLSYNEQFF.